These 32 T cell receptor beta chains came from one sample sequenced in a study of a mutant IDH1 vaccine in newly diagnosed glioma. Data came from immunoSEQ multiplex PCR; TCRdb stores just in-frame clones and leaves some out. The sample contains around 34,000 clones, about three fifths of which appear only once. Their antigens are not known. The time point denotes: week 5, during vaccination. Vaccination comprised doses that each held 300 ug of mutant IDH1 20-mer peptide, plus topical imiquimod. This specimen consisted of PBMCs, obtained from a glioma patient whose treatment included an IDH1 peptide vaccine. The origin of the receptors is a woman younger than 30 with glioma.

V is TRBV2 and J is TRBJ2-7, with D unresolved. Germline-derived CDR1 and CDR2 are SNHLY and FYNNEI. With 3 bases removed from V and 0 bases from J, the gap between germline ends came to 9 bases. This CDR3 is 14 amino acids long. The CDR3 spells CASSDILGSYEQYF. CDR3 DNA: TGTGCCAGCAGTGACATCCTCGGCTCCTACGAGCAGTACTTC.

This clone was seen more than once but under ten times. The chain links TRBV29-1 to TRBJ1-1; possible D gene TRBD1, 6 bases. This CDR3 spans 13 amino acids. V was cut by 7 bases and J by 5 bases, with 17 bases left in between. The germline gives CDR1 SQVTM, CDR2 ANQGSEA. CDR3 in DNA: TGCAGCGCTATCGGGGGGCTTAGGACTGAAGCTTTCTTT. It yields the protein CSAIGGLRTEAFF. The variable domain in full, with the rest retrieved from reference TRBV29-1 and TRBJ1-1, is SAVISQKPSRDICQRGTSLTIQCQVDSQVTMMFWYRQQPGQSLTLIATANQGSEATYESGFVIDKFPISRPNLTFSTLTVSNMSPEDSSIYLCSAIGGLRTEAFFGQGTRLTVV.

The chain combines TRBV19 with TRBJ1-5; TRBD1 might be the D (6 bases). Trimming took off 5 bases at V and 3 bases at J, with 14 bases between the two ends. CDR1 and CDR2 from the germline V gene are LNHDA and SQIVND (reference sequence). This CDR3 spans 15 amino acids. Here the CDR3 reads CASSFKGGYNQPQHF. CDR3 nucleotides: TGTGCCAGTAGTTTTAAGGGGGGGTACAATCAGCCCCAGCATTTT.

This clone was detected only once. The chain couples TRBV14 to TRBJ2-7; the D gene is possibly TRBD2 (6 bases). There are 15 residues in the CDR3. In germline, CDR1 is SGHDN, CDR2 FVKESK. Trimming took 3 bases from V and 2 from J, leaving 14 bases between them. The CDR3 region is CASSHIGTSAYEQYF. CDR3 sequence (DNA): TGTGCCAGCAGCCATATAGGGACTTCCGCCTACGAGCAGTACTTC. The full variable domain, its missing parts supplied by reference TRBV14 and TRBJ2-7, is EAGVTQFPSHSVIEKGQTVTLRCDPISGHDNLYWYRRVMGKEIKFLLHFVKESKQDESGMPNNRFLAERTGGTYSTLKVQPAELEDSGVYFCASSHIGTSAYEQYFGPGTRLTVT.

This clone has more than one count but fewer than ten. This chain uses TRBV11-3 with TRBJ2-6, with D possibly TRBD2 on 5 matching bases. Trimming cost V 8 bases and J 0 bases, with 11 bases left between them. The CDR3 has 15 residues. The germline V gene has CDR1 SGHNT and CDR2 YENEEA. Written as DNA, the CDR3 is TGTGCCAGCGCGAGGGTAGACTCTGGGGCCAACGTCCTGACTTTC. Protein sequence: CASARVDSGANVLTF.

In its sample, this clone was seen a few times. CDR3 coding DNA: TGCGCCAGCAGCTTGACCGGGACAGAGAACACCGGGGAGCTGTTTTTT. This gives the protein CASSLTGTENTGELFF. The chain carries TRBV5-1 and TRBJ2-2, with TRBD1 matching 7 bases. Trimming removed 1 base from V and 1 base from J; junction bases left unmatched: 4. CDR3 size: 16 residues. Germline V gives CDR1 SGHRS, CDR2 YFSETQ.

The rearrangement joins TRBV7-3 to TRBJ2-7; D might be TRBD1 (5 bases). In germline, CDR1 is SGHTA, CDR2 FQGTGA. Trimming pared 3 bases from V and 2 bases from J, leaving 14 bases between. The CDR3 covers 15 residues. This CDR3 is CASSLGPRPTYEQYF. The CDR3 bases are TGTGCCAGCAGCTTGGGGCCCAGGCCAACCTACGAGCAGTACTTC.

This chain joins TRBV6-6 and TRBJ2-5; D uncertain. Trimming took off 5 bases at V and 3 bases at J, with 19 bases between the two ends. Germline assignment: CDR1 MNHNY and CDR2 SVGAGI (reference sequence). The CDR3 runs 16 residues. Here the CDR3 DNA reads TGTGCCAGCAGTCTTTACACCGTAAGATACAAAGAGACCCAGTACTTC. Encoded protein: CASSLYTVRYKETQYF.

The chain carries TRBV7-3 and TRBJ2-7, with D possibly TRBD1 on 6 matching bases. This CDR3 is built from 13 residues. Germline V gene lookup returns CDR1 SGHTA and CDR2 FQGTGA. Deletions cut 5 bases from V and 3 bases from J, with 11 bases between. In nucleotides, the CDR3 is TGTGCCAGCAGCCCGGACAGCCGCTACGAGCAGTACTTC. It encodes CASSPDSRYEQYF.

This chain joins TRBV4-1 and TRBJ2-1; 14 bases match TRBD2. Germline-derived CDR1 and CDR2 are MGHRA and YSYEKL. V lost 6 bases, J lost 9 bases, and 4 bases stayed unmatched. CDR3 length: 14 amino acids. The CDR3 loop reads CASRGLAGVSEQFF. DNA for the CDR3: TGCGCCAGCAGGGGACTAGCGGGAGTAAGTGAGCAGTTCTTC.

CDR3 bases: TGTGCCAGCAGTCAAGGGGGGGGACTCACAGATACGCAGTATTTT. Translation: CASSQGGGLTDTQYF. This chain connects TRBV2 to TRBJ2-3; TRBD2 is a possible D gene (7 bases). Germline CDR1 SNHLY, CDR2 FYNNEI. The CDR3 loop spans 15 amino acids. Trimming cost V 5 bases and J 2 bases, with 14 bases left between them.

V gene TRBV29-1 combines with J gene TRBJ2-5; TRBD2 matches at 10 bases. Matching the DNA end better, TRBJ2-7 makes the J call doubtful. Germline values: CDR1 SQVTM, CDR2 ANQGSEA. This CDR3 is built from 14 residues. This chain's CDR3 is CSGKAGGSFDEQYF. The DNA for the CDR3 is TGCAGCGGGAAAGCGGGAGGGTCATTTGACGAGCAGTACTTC.

The chain combines TRBV27 with TRBJ2-1; D possibly corresponds to TRBD2 (6 bases). Per the germline V gene, CDR1 is MNHEY and CDR2 is SMNVEV (reference sequence). V lost 9 bases to trimming and J lost 10 bases, with 16 bases between them. The CDR3 is made up of 12 amino acids. CDR3 loop: CASSLAGREQFF. The CDR3 bases are TGTGCCAGTTCCCTGGCTGGGAGGGAGCAGTTCTTC.

This clone has only one observation. CDR3 in amino acids: CASTKNGRNYGYTF. For the CDR3, the DNA is TGTGCCAGCACCAAAAACGGGAGGAACTATGGCTACACCTTC. This chain joins TRBV5-6 and TRBJ1-2; no reliable D call. The CDR3 has 14 amino acids. The germline CDR1 and CDR2 sequences are SGHDT and YYEEEE. V lost 6 bases and J lost 2, with 14 bases in between.

The chain is built from TRBV19 and TRBJ2-1; no clear D. This CDR3 contains 13 residues. Trimming removed 8 bases from V and 7 bases from J, with 15 bases in between. In germline, CDR1 is LNHDA, CDR2 SQIVND (reference sequence). CDR3 nucleotides: TGTGCCAGTTGCCGTCTGACCGAAAATGAGCAGTTCTTC. Its translation is CASCRLTENEQFF.

This clone was picked up a small number of times. The rearrangement joins TRBV6-6 to TRBJ2-3; D is undetermined. The V and J ends lost 0 bases and 4 bases respectively, with 11 bases between them. In germline, CDR1 is MNHNY, CDR2 SVGAGI (reference sequence). The CDR3 has 15 residues. CDR3 amino acids: CASSYSRGSADTQYF. CDR3 sequence (DNA): TGTGCCAGCAGTTACTCTAGAGGTTCCGCAGATACGCAGTATTTT.

The chain combines TRBV9 with TRBJ2-3; 9 nucleotides align to TRBD2. J gave up 5 bases and V 3 bases, and 19 bases lay outside the gene matches. Germline CDR1 is SGDLS and CDR2 is YYNGEE. The CDR3 is 19 amino acids. The CDR3 sequence: CASSERGASGARTRDTQYF. The CDR3 DNA reads as TGTGCCAGCAGCGAAAGGGGGGCTAGCGGGGCCCGCACAAGAGATACGCAGTATTTT.

This chain joins TRBV28 and TRBJ2-7, with 7 bases matching TRBD1. The CDR3 runs 13 residues. Germline assignment: CDR1 MDHEN and CDR2 SYDVKM. V trimming: 11 bases; J trimming: 1 base; junction bases outside the gene matches: 8. In nucleotides, the CDR3 is TGTGCCTGTCGTTGGGACAGATCCTACGAGCAGTACTTC. Translation gives CACRWDRSYEQYF.

This clone was seen more than once but under ten times. The chain has TRBV4-3 and TRBJ2-1, with 12 positions matching TRBD2. With 0 bases clipped from V and 10 bases from J, the junction kept 10 bases outside the gene matches. The CDR3 spans 17 residues. Germline CDR1 is LGHNA and CDR2 is YSLEER. For the CDR3, the DNA is TGCGCCAGCAGCCAAGAACTAGCGGGAGGAGGCAGTGGCGAGCAGTTCTTC. It yields the protein CASSQELAGGGSGEQFF.

The chain recombines TRBV4-1 with TRBJ2-1; no clear D. Germline CDR1 is MGHRA and CDR2 is YSYEKL. This CDR3 is 13 amino acids long. V lost 1 base and J lost 5, with 6 bases in between. The CDR3 bases are TGCGCCAGCAGCCAAGGTACAAACAATGAGCAGTTCTTC. Residues: CASSQGTNNEQFF.

This clone appeared a single time. The chain employs TRBV14 and TRBJ2-7; possible D gene TRBD2, 6 bases. Trimming removed 3 bases at V and 1 base at J, with 13 bases between. This CDR3 region has 15 residues. The germline V gene encodes CDR1 SGHDN and CDR2 FVKESK. CDR3: CASSHRRDGSYEQYF. CDR3 DNA sequence: TGTGCCAGCAGCCACCGGAGGGACGGGTCCTACGAGCAGTACTTC.

The chain carries TRBV6-1 and TRBJ1-4; D not resolved. Between the trimmed V and J ends, which lost 2 bases and 7 bases, there was a span of 8 bases. The CDR3 contains 13 residues. CDR1 and CDR2 (germline): MNHNS, SASEGT. The CDR3 loop is CASSETNGEKLFF. The CDR3 DNA sequence: TGTGCCAGCAGTGAAACAAACGGTGAAAAACTGTTTTTT.

This chain connects TRBV6-5 to TRBJ1-2, with 8 nucleotides matching TRBD1. CDR3 length: 14 amino acids. The J segment lost 4 bases and the V segment lost 8 bases, leaving 9 bases of the junction unmatched. Germline loops: CDR1 MNHEY, CDR2 SVGAGI. The CDR3 nucleotides read TGTGCCAGCGCAAGTCAGGGGGCTGGCTATGGCTACACCTTC. This translates into CASASQGAGYGYTF.

The J gene is TRBJ1-2, the V gene TRBV30, with 8 positions matching TRBD1. The CDR3 is made up of 13 amino acids. Trimming took 1 base from V and 4 from J; bases not matched to a gene: 2. CDR1 and CDR2 from the germline V gene are GTSNPN and SVGIG (reference sequence). The chain's CDR3 is CAWSATGAYGYTF. The CDR3 coding sequence is TGTGCCTGGAGTGCGACAGGGGCCTATGGCTACACCTTC.

The chain joins TRBV7-2 to TRBJ2-2, with D perhaps matching TRBD1 or TRBD2 (6 bases each). Trimming took 6 bases from V and 1 from J, leaving 12 bases between them. From germline, CDR1 is SGHTA and CDR2 FQGNSA. The CDR3 is 15 amino acids. CDR3 sequence (DNA): TGTGCCAGCAGAGGAGGGACAATGAACACCGGGGAGCTGTTTTTT. Protein product: CASRGGTMNTGELFF.

The genes are TRBV7-2 and TRBJ2-1; TRBD2 aligns across 11 bases. The germline V gene encodes CDR1 SGHTA and CDR2 FQGNSA. With 4 bases clipped from V and 7 bases from J, the junction kept 9 bases outside the gene matches. CDR3 length: 16 amino acids. The CDR3 DNA reads as TGTGCCAGCAGCTCCCTACTAGCGGGAGTGAAAAATGAGCAGTTCTTC. Encoded protein: CASSSLLAGVKNEQFF.

The V gene is TRBV27, the J gene TRBJ2-7, with D hard to call. The V end lost 2 bases, the J end lost 0 bases, and 8 bases lay between the germline ends. Germline V lookup: CDR1 MNHEY, CDR2 SMNVEV (reference sequence). The CDR3 extends over 14 amino acids. The CDR3 loop reads CASSLMPSSYEQYF. The CDR3, as DNA: TGTGCCAGCAGTTTAATGCCTAGCTCCTACGAGCAGTACTTC.

V gene TRBV19 combines with J gene TRBJ1-3; 7 bases line up with TRBD1. The length of the CDR3 is 16 residues. V shed 7 bases and J 0 bases; nucleotides not matched to a gene: 9. Germline V gene data show CDR1 as LNHDA and CDR2 as SQIVND (reference sequence). CDR3 region: CASTRGAANSGNTIYF. CDR3 DNA: TGTGCCAGTACCAGGGGGGCGGCGAACTCTGGAAACACCATATATTTT.

The V and J genes are TRBV7-2 and TRBJ2-6, with 7 bases aligning to TRBD1. The germline gives CDR1 SGHTA, CDR2 FQGNSA. There are 17 residues in the CDR3. V lost 3 bases, J lost 0 bases, and 5 bases stayed unmatched. CDR3: CASSFLTGLSGANVLTF. The CDR3, as DNA: TGTGCCAGCAGCTTTTTGACAGGGCTCTCTGGGGCCAACGTCCTGACTTTC.

DNA of the CDR3: TGTGCCAGCAGCGCATCCACGGCGGGTTTCTCTGAAGCTTTCTTT. Its translation: CASSASTAGFSEAFF. The chain employs TRBV7-9 and TRBJ1-1; D unresolved. The germline V gene has CDR1 SEHNR and CDR2 FQNEAQ (reference sequence). The V end lost 5 bases, the J end lost 6 bases, and 19 bases lay between the germline ends. The CDR3 sequence is 15 residues long.

J is TRBJ1-2 and V is TRBV19, with D maybe TRBD1 (6 bases). This CDR3 is 15 amino acids long. Germline CDR1 reads LNHDA; CDR2 reads SQIVND (reference sequence). V was clipped by 4 bases and J by 1 base, with 13 bases between them. The CDR3, as DNA: TGTGCCAGTAGTAGCCCGGACAGACTTAACTATGGCTACACCTTC. Protein sequence: CASSSPDRLNYGYTF.

A single count supports this clone. The chain carries TRBV7-2 and TRBJ2-3, with a tentative D call TRBD1 (5 bases). Deletions cut 1 base from V and 5 bases from J, with 13 bases between. The CDR3 length is 15 residues. Per germline, CDR1 SGHTA and CDR2 FQGNSA. CDR3 DNA: TGTGCCAGCAGCTTAGTGTCAGGGTTAGTAGATACGCAGTATTTT. Translated: CASSLVSGLVDTQYF.